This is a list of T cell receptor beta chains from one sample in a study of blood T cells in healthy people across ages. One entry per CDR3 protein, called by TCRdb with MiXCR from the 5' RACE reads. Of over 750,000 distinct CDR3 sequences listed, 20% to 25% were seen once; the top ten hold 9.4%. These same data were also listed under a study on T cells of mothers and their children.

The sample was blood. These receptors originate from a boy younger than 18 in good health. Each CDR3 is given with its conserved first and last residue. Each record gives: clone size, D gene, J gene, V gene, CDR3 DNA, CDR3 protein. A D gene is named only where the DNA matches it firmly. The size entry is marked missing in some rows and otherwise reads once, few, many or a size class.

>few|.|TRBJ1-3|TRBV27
TGTGCCAGCAGTTTTGCGTCTGGAAACACCATATATTTT
CASSFASGNTIYF
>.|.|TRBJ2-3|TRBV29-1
TGCAGCGTTGTGGGCGGGGAGAGCACAGATACGCAGTATTTT
CSVVGGESTDTQYF
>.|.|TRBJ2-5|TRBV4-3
TGCGCCAGCAGCCGATACGCCGGGGCCGACGAAGAGACCCAGTACTTC
CASSRYAGADEETQYF
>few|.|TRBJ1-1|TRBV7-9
TGTGCCAGCAGCTTTCCGAGTATGAACACTGAAGCTTTCTTT
CASSFPSMNTEAFF
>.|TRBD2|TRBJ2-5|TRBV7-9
TGTGCCACCGGCGGGACTAGCGGGAGCAGAGAGACCCAGTACTTC
CATGGTSGSRETQYF
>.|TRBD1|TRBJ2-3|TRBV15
TGTGCCACCAGCGCTGGTCGGGCGACAGGGGCGGATACGCAGTATTTT
CATSAGRATGADTQYF
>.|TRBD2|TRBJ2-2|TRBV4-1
TGCGCCAGCAGACCTGGACTAGCGCGTTCGAACACCGGGGAGCTGTTTTTT
CASRPGLARSNTGELFF
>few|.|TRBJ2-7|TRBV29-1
TGCAGCGTCTTCGACGGTTCCTACGAGCAGTACTTC
CSVFDGSYEQYF
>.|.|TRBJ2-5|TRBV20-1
TGCAGTGCTAGAGCGTGGCAGGGAGAGACCCAGTACTTC
CSARAWQGETQYF
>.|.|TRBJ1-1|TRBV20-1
TGCAGTGCCCTTCCGGGGGGCGACGAAGCTTTCTTT
CSALPGGDEAFF
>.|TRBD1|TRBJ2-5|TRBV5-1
TGCGCCAGCAGTTTCGCCGGGACAGAGCAAGAGACCCAGTACTTC
CASSFAGTEQETQYF
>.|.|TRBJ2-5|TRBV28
TGTGCCAGCAGTCCTCAAGTTAGGGAGACCCAGTACTTC
CASSPQVRETQYF